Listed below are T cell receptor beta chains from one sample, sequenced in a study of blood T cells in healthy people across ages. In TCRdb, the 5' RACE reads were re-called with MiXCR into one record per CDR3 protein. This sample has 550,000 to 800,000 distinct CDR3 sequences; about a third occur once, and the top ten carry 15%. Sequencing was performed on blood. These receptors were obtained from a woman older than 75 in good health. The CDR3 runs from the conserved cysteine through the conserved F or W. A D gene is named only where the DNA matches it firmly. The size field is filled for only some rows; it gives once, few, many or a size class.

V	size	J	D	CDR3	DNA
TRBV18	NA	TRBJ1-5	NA	CASSVQDNQPQHF	TGTGCCAGCTCCGTACAGGACAATCAGCCCCAGCATTTT
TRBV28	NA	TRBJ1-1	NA	CASSLALLTEAFF	TGTGCCAGCAGTTTAGCCCTCCTCACTGAAGCTTTCTTT
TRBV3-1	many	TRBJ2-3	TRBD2	CASSQVAGDPDTQYF	TGTGCCAGCAGCCAAGTCGCGGGGGACCCAGATACGCAGTATTTT
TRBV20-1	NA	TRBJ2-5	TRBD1	CSATGTGGRIQETQYF	TGCAGTGCAACCGGGACAGGGGGCCGGATCCAAGAGACCCAGTACTTC
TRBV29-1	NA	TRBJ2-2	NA	CSALTGYSNTGELFF	TGCAGCGCCCTGACAGGTTATTCGAACACCGGGGAGCTGTTTTTT
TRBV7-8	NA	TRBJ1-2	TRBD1	CASSLVLGDSYGYTF	TGTGCCAGCAGCTTAGTGCTTGGGGACAGCTATGGCTACACCTTC
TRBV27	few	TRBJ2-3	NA	CASSSLASTDTQYF	TGTGCCAGCAGTTCTCTAGCGAGCACAGATACGCAGTATTTT
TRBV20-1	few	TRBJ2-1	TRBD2	CSARPRPARGGALSYSEQFF	TGCAGTGCTAGACCCCGTCCGGCTCGCGGGGGGGCTCTCTCCTACAGTGAGCAGTTCTTC
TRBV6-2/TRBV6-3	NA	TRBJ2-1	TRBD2	CASSYAGELYNEQFF	TGTGCCAGCAGTTACGCGGGAGAGCTCTACAATGAGCAGTTCTTC
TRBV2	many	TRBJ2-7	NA	CASTRTFAYEQYF	TGTGCCAGCACTCGGACGTTCGCCTACGAGCAGTACTTC
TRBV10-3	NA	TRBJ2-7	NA	CAISNTGLEQYF	TGTGCCATCAGCAATACAGGGCTCGAGCAGTACTTC
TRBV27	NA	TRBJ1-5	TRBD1	CASSSNLDRESPRGQPQHF	TGTGCCAGCAGTTCTAATCTGGACAGGGAAAGCCCCCGGGGTCAGCCCCAGCATTTT
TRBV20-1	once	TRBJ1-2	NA	CSASLLIEGYTF	TGCAGTGCTAGTTTACTCATAGAAGGCTACACCTTC
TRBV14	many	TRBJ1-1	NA	CASSRHGALNTEAFF	TGTGCCAGCAGCCGACACGGGGCTTTGAACACTGAAGCTTTCTTT
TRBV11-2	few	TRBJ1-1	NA	CASSLGGGDAEAFF	TGTGCCAGCAGTTTAGGGGGGGGGGATGCTGAAGCTTTCTTT
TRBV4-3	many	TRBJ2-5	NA	CASSQVIGRGETQYF	TGCGCCAGCAGCCAAGTAATAGGCCGGGGGGAGACCCAGTACTTC
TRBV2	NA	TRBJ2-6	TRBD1	CASSRELETGVDSAGANVLTF	TGTGCCAGCAGTCGCGAATTAGAGACAGGGGTGGATTCGGCTGGGGCCAACGTCCTGACTTTC
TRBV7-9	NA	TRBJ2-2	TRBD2	CASSSAGGTDTGELFF	TGTGCCAGCAGCAGTGCGGGGGGAACGGACACCGGGGAGCTGTTTTTT
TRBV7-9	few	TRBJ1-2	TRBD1	CASSSGQGKNYDYTF	TGTGCCAGTAGCTCGGGACAGGGAAAAAACTATGACTACACCTTC
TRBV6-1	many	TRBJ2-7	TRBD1	CASRPDRALSYEQYF	TGTGCCAGCAGACCCGACAGGGCCCTCTCCTACGAGCAGTACTTC
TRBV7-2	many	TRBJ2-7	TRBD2	CASSFQREAYEQYF	TGTGCCAGCAGCTTTCAGCGGGAGGCATACGAGCAGTACTTC
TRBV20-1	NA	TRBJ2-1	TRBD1	CSASGDRGLGEQFF	TGCAGTGCTAGCGGGGACAGGGGGTTGGGTGAGCAGTTCTTC
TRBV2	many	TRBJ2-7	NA	CASSEVRLRNNYEQYF	TGTGCCAGCAGTGAAGTCCGGTTGCGGAATAACTACGAGCAGTACTTC
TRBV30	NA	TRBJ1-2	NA	CAWSKAVYTF	TGTGCCTGGAGTAAAGCTGTCTACACCTTC
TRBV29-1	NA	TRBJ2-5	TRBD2	CSVRLTGGRGETQYF	TGCAGCGTGCGGTTGACGGGGGGTCGAGGAGAGACCCAGTACTTC
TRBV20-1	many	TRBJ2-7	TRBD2	CSARSIAGPTDEQYF	TGCAGTGCTAGATCCATAGCGGGACCGACGGACGAGCAGTACTTC
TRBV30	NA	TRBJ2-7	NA	CAWQETYEQYF	TGTGCCTGGCAGGAAACCTACGAGCAGTACTTC
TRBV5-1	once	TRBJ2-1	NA	CASNLQGDSYNEQFF	TGCGCCAGCAACTTACAGGGAGACTCCTACAATGAGCAGTTCTTC
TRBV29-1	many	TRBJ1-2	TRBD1	CSVAGTDNPYGYTF	TGCAGCGTCGCCGGGACAGACAACCCCTATGGCTACACCTTC
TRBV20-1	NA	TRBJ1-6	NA	CSAPTLGGPLHF	TGCAGTGCCCCAACTCTGGGAGGTCCCCTCCACTTT
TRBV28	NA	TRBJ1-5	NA	CASSSEGAGQPQHF	TGTGCCAGCAGCTCCGAAGGGGCAGGCCAGCCCCAGCATTTT
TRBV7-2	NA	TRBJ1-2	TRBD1	CASSPTSGQGYGYTF	TGTGCCAGCAGCCCGACCTCAGGACAGGGGTATGGCTACACCTTC
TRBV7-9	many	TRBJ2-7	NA	CASSFSVNEQYF	TGTGCCAGCAGCTTCAGTGTAAACGAGCAGTACTTC
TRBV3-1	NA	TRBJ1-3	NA	CASSGGPSGNTIYF	TGTGCCAGCAGCGGCGGGCCCTCTGGAAACACCATATATTTT
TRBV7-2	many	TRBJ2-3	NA	CASSLLGGRDTQYF	TGTGCCAGCAGCTTATTAGGGGGGAGAGATACGCAGTATTTT
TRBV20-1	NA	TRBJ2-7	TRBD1	CSAKGQGSAYEQYF	TGCAGTGCTAAGGGACAGGGGTCTGCCTACGAGCAGTACTTC
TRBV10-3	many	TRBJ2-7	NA	CAITAGAVDEQYF	TGTGCCATCACGGCGGGGGCCGTGGACGAGCAGTACTTC
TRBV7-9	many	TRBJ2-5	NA	CASSLIQGQGGTQYF	TGTGCCAGCAGCTTAATCCAAGGGCAAGGCGGGACCCAGTACTTC
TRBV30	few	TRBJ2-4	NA	CAWRRRGSDSFLYF	TGTGCCTGGAGACGTCGGGGCAGCGACTCCTTTTTGTACTTC
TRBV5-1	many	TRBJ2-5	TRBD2	CVSSPGLAGAQETQYF	TGCGTCAGCAGCCCGGGACTAGCGGGGGCACAAGAGACCCAGTACTTC
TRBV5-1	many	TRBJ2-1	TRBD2	CASSVGTSGNEQFF	TGCGCCAGCAGCGTCGGGACTAGCGGAAATGAGCAGTTCTTC
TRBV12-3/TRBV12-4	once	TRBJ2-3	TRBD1	CASTRTGGNVDTQYF	TGTGCCAGCACCCGGACAGGGGGCAACGTAGATACGCAGTATTTT
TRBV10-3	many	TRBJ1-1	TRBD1	CAIRADREWRAFF	TGTGCCATCAGAGCGGACAGGGAATGGAGGGCTTTCTTT
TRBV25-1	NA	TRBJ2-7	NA	CASSEKSEQYF	TGTGCCAGCAGTGAGAAATCAGAGCAGTACTTC
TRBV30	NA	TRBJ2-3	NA	CAWRGSSTDTQYF	TGTGCCTGGAGGGGCAGCAGCACAGATACGCAGTATTTT
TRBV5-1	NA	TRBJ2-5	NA	CASSLDLQQETQYF	TGCGCCAGCAGCTTGGATTTACAGCAAGAGACCCAGTACTTC
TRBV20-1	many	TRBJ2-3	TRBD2	CSASGTSTTDTQYF	TGCAGTGCTTCCGGGACTAGCACGACAGATACGCAGTATTTT
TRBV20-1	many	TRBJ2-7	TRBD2	CSARSPAGGREQYF	TGCAGTGCTAGGTCACCAGCGGGGGGGCGGGAGCAGTACTTC
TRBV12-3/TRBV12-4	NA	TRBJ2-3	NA	CASRPTQFTDAPYF	TGTGCCAGCAGACCGACACAGTTCACAGATGCGCCGTATTTT
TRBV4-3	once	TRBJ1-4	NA	CASSQSGYNEKRFF	TGCGCCAGCAGCCAATCGGGCTATAATGAAAAACGGTTTTTT
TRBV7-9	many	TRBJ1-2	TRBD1	CASSLATGQGGYGYTF	TGTGCCAGCAGCTTAGCAACGGGACAGGGAGGCTATGGCTACACCTTC
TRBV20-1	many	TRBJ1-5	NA	CSARVPSGLNNQPQHF	TGCAGTGCTAGAGTCCCGTCAGGGTTGAACAATCAGCCCCAGCATTTT
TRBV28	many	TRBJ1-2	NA	CASSFGRGYTF	TGTGCCAGCAGTTTCGGGCGGGGCTACACCTTC
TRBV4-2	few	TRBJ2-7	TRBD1	CASSQENRGPYYEQYF	TGTGCCAGCAGCCAAGAAAACAGGGGACCCTACTACGAGCAGTACTTC
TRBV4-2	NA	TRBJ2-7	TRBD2	CASSQERTSGVSSYNEQYF	TGTGCCAGCAGCCAAGAGAGAACTAGCGGGGTTAGCTCCTACAATGAGCAGTACTTC
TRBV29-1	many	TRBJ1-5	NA	CSVGQGRNQPQHF	TGCAGCGTTGGGCAGGGCCGGAATCAGCCCCAGCATTTT
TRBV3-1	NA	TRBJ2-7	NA	CASSSRPGPYEQYF	TGTGCCAGCAGCTCACGCCCAGGTCCCTACGAGCAGTACTTC
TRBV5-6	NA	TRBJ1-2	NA	CASSFRTGYGYTF	TGTGCCAGCAGCTTCCGGACGGGGTATGGCTACACCTTC